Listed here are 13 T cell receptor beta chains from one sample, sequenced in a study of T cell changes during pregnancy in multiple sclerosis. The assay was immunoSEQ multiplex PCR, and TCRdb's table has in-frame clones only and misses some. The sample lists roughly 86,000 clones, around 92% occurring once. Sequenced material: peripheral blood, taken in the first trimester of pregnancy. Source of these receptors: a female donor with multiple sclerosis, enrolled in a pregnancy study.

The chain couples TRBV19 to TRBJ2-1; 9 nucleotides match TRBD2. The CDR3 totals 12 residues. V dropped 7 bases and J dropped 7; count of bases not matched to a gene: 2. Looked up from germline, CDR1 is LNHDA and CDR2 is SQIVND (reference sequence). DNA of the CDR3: TGTGCCAGTACGGCGGGAGGGAATGAGCAGTTCTTC. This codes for CASTAGGNEQFF.

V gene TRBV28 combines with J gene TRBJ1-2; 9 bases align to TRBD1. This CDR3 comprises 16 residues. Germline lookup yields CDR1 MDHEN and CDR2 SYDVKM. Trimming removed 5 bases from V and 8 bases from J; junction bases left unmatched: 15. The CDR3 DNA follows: TGTGCCAGCAGTCCAGGACAGGGGAGGGTGTTTGGCGGCTACACCTTC. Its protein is CASSPGQGRVFGGYTF.

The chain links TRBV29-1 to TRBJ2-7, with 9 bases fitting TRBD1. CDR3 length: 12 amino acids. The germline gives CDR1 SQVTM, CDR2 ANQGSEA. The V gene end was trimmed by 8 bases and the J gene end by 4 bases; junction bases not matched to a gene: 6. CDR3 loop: CSIRDREYEQYF. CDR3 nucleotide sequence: TGCAGCATCCGGGACAGGGAGTACGAGCAGTACTTC.

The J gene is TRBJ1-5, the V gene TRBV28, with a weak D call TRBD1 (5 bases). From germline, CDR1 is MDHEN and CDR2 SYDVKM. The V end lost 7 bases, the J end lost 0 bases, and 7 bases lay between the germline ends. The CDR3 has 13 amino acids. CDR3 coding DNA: TGTGCCAGCAACAGGTATAGCAATCAGCCCCAGCATTTT. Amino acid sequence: CASNRYSNQPQHF.

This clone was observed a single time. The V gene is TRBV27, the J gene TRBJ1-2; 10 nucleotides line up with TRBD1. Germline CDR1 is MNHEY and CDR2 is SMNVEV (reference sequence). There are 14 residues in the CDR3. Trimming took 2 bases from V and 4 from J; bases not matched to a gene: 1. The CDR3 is CASSLGTGVYGYTF. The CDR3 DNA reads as TGTGCCAGCAGTTTAGGGACAGGGGTCTATGGCTACACCTTC.

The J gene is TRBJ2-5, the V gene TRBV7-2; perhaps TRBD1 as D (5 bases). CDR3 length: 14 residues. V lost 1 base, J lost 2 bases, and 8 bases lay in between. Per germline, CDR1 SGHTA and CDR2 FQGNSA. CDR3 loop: CASSLEGIQETQYF. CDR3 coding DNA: TGTGCCAGCAGCTTAGAGGGGATTCAAGAGACCCAGTACTTC. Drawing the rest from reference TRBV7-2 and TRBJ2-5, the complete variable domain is GAGVSQSPSNKVTEKGKDVELRCDPISGHTALYWYRQSLGQGLEFLIYFQGNSAPDKSGLPSDRFSAERTGGSVSTLTIQRTQQEDSAVYLCASSLEGIQETQYFGPGTRLLVL.

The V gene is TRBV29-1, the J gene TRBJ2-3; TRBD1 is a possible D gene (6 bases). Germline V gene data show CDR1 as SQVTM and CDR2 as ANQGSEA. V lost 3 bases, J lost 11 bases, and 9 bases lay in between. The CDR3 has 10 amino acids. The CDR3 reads CSVDKGQQYF. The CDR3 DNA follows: TGCAGCGTTGATAAGGGACAGCAGTATTTT.

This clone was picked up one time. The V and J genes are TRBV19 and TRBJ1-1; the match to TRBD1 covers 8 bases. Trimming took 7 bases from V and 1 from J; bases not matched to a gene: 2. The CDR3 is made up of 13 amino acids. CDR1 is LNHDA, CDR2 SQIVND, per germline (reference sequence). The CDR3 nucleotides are TGTGCCAGTATAGGGACAGGGAACACTGAAGCTTTCTTT. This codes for CASIGTGNTEAFF.

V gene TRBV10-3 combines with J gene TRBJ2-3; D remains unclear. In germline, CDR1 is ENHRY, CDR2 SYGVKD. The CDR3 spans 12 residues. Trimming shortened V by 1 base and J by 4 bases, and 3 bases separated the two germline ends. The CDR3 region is CAISELADTQYF. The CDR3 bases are TGTGCCATCAGTGAGTTAGCAGATACGCAGTATTTT.

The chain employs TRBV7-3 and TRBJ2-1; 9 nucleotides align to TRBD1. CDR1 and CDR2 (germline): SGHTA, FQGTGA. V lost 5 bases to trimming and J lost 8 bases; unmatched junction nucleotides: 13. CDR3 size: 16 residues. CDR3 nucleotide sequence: TGTGCCAGCAGCCTAGATGCGGGGACAGGGAGCCATGAGCAGTTCTTC. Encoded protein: CASSLDAGTGSHEQFF.

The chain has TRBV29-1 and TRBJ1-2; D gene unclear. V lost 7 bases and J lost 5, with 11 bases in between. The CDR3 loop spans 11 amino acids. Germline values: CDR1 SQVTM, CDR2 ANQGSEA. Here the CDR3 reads CSGSGRYGYTF. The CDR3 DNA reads TGCAGCGGCTCGGGGAGGTATGGCTACACCTTC.

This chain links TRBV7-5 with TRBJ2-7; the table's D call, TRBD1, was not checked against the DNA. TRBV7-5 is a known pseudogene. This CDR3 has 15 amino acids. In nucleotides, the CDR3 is TGTGCCAGAAGCTTCTTACAGGGGAGCTCCTACGAGCAGTACTTC. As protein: CARSFLQGSSYEQYF.

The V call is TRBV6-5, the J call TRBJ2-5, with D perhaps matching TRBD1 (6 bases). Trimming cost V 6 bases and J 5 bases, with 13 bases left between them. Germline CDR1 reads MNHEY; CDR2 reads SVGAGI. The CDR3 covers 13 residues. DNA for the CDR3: TGTGCCAGCAGCGAGACAGGTTGGGAGACCCAGTACTTC. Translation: CASSETGWETQYF.